This note documents a single T cell receptor (beta chain) sequence. Its antigen is still unknown. The data were produced by immunoSEQ multiplex PCR, yet TCRdb's version contains in-frame clones alone and is incomplete. The sample has about 160,000 clones, around 90% seen once. The data were obtained in a study of T cell responses to AZD1222 COVID-19 vaccine. The ends lost 2 bases at V and 0 bases at J; junction bases unmatched: 16. CDR3 length equals 20 residues. Findings and limits, study-wide: Seropositive status at baseline applied to only five or six AZD1222 recipients. Dominant CD4 TCR responses targeted spike regions 160-218 and 743-854. Spike-specific TCR breadth rose after two AZD1222 doses, and depth rose as well.

This specimen consisted of peripheral blood, obtained 28 days after the second AZD1222 dose. The receptor comes from an adult who received the AZD1222 COVID-19 vaccine. This chain joins TRBV23-1 and TRBJ1-1; TRBD1 aligns across 9 bases. TRBV23-1 is an ORF, with its function uncertain. The CDR3 loop reads CASSQDRETGGPFMNTEAFF. The CDR3 DNA is TGCGCCAGCAGTCAAGACAGGGAAACAGGGGGCCCCTTCATGAACACTGAAGCTTTCTTT.